Below, 14 T cell receptor beta chains from the same sample are listed, as sequenced in a study of T cell repertoires in cytomegalovirus infection. MiXCR, applied by TCRdb to the reads, yields one record per CDR3 protein. The sample lists some 800,000 distinct CDR3 sequences; around 29% were seen once. Their antigen targets remain unknown. Sequencing used cultured CD8+ T cells from PBMCs, obtained from culture after CMV antigen stimulation. The receptors derive from a human donor in good health (CMV status not recorded). Some clones in this sample may be carry-over from other donors' samples.

This clonotype was observed a handful of times. The chain couples TRBV2 to TRBJ2-7; D uncertain. CDR1 and CDR2 (germline): SNHLY, FYNNEI. Trimming left V 3 bases short and J 7 bases short, with 16 bases between. This CDR3 contains 14 residues. For the CDR3, the DNA is TGTGCCAGCAGTGAGGTGCCGAAGGCACCTGAGCAGTACGTC. This encodes CASSEVPKAPEQYV.

In its sample, this clonotype was seen a few times. The chain is built from TRBV7-9 and TRBJ2-1, with TRBD2 matching 12 bases. The CDR3 extends over 18 amino acids. Trimming removed 3 bases from V and 0 bases from J; junction bases left unmatched: 6. Germline V gives CDR1 SEHNR, CDR2 FQNEAQ (reference sequence). CDR3 amino acids: CASSFRLAGGSSYNEQFF. CDR3 nucleotide sequence: TGTGCCAGCAGCTTCCGTCTAGCGGGGGGGTCCTCCTACAATGAGCAGTTCTTC.

The chain recombines TRBV4-3 with TRBJ1-1; 10 nucleotides line up with TRBD1. The CDR3 length is 16 residues. CDR1 LGHNA and CDR2 YSLEER come from the germline V gene. Unmatched junction bases numbered 5, after V lost 3 bases and J lost 1 base. CDR3 nucleotide sequence: TGCGCCAGCAGCCACTCCCGGGACAGGGGGAACACTGAAGCTTTCTTT. Residues: CASSHSRDRGNTEAFF.

The gene calls are TRBV7-6 and TRBJ2-4, with 8 nucleotides matching TRBD2. The V gene's germline CDR1 is SGHVS and CDR2 FNYEAQ. This CDR3 has 16 residues. J gave up 6 bases and V 3 bases, and 10 bases lay outside the gene matches. The CDR3 region is CASSLNPPGGLNIQYF. CDR3 coding DNA: TGTGCCAGCAGCTTGAATCCTCCGGGGGGGCTAAACATTCAGTACTTC.

This clonotype was counted only a few times. This sequence joins TRBV5-1 and TRBJ2-1; 9 bases map to TRBD1. Germline CDR1 reads SGHRS; CDR2 reads YFSETQ. J lost 8 bases, V lost 3 bases, and 6 bases had no gene match. The CDR3 runs 14 residues. For the CDR3, the DNA is TGCGCCAGCAGCTCCGGACAGGGGATCGATGAGCAGTTCTTC. Protein: CASSSGQGIDEQFF.

V usage is TRBV2 and J usage is TRBJ2-1, with 10 bases that match TRBD1. Per the germline V gene, CDR1 is SNHLY and CDR2 is FYNNEI. The V and J ends lost 6 bases and 15 bases, in that order; junction bases with no gene match: 2. CDR3 length: 10 amino acids. CDR3 loop: CASRGQGPFF. DNA for the CDR3: TGTGCCAGCAGGGGACAGGGGCCGTTCTTC.

The chain is built from TRBV7-8 and TRBJ2-3; unclear D gene. Deletions cut 1 base from V and 1 base from J, with 6 bases between. Germline V gene sequence: CDR1 SGHVS, CDR2 FQNEAQ. The CDR3 is 14 amino acids. CDR3 coding DNA: TGTGCCAGCAGCTTAGATTTCGGCACAGATACGCAGTATTTT. This sequence encodes CASSLDFGTDTQYF. Full variable domain (remainder filled in from reference TRBV7-8 and TRBJ2-3): GAGVSQSPRYKVAKRGQDVALRCDPISGHVSLFWYQQALGQGPEFLTYFQNEAQLDKSGLPSDRFFAERPEGSVSTLKIQRTQQEDSAVYLCASSLDFGTDTQYFGPGTRLTVL.

This clonotype was observed many times. CDR3 region: CASSFQAFDTGELFF. In nucleotides, the CDR3 is TGTGCCAGCAGCTTCCAGGCGTTCGACACCGGGGAGCTGTTTTTT. This chain uses TRBV7-6 with TRBJ2-2; D remains unclear. This CDR3 has 15 residues. V was cut by 3 bases and J by 3 bases, with 11 bases left in between. Germline-derived CDR1 and CDR2 are SGHVS and FNYEAQ.

The V gene is TRBV6-6, the J gene TRBJ1-2, with D tentatively TRBD1 (6 bases). V was cut by 5 bases and J by 3 bases, with 16 bases left in between. CDR3 length: 15 residues. Per germline, CDR1 MNHNY and CDR2 SVGAGI (reference sequence). CDR3 amino acids: CASSDQDSGYYGYTF. CDR3 DNA: TGTGCCAGCAGTGACCAGGACAGCGGCTACTATGGCTACACCTTC.

J is TRBJ2-1 and V is TRBV5-6; 10 bases match TRBD2. The V segment lost 0 bases and the J segment 8 bases; nucleotides outside the gene matches: 8. Germline V gives CDR1 SGHDT, CDR2 YYEEEE. This CDR3 has 16 amino acids. DNA of the CDR3: TGTGCCAGCAGCTTGGGGACAGCGGGGGGGCTCGATGAGCAGTTCTTC. The encoded protein is CASSLGTAGGLDEQFF. The full variable domain, in which reference TRBV5-6 and TRBJ2-1 provide the parts outside the CDR3, is DAGVTQSPTHLIKTRGQQVTLRCSPKSGHDTVSWYQQALGQGPQFIFQYYEEEERQRGNFPDRFSGHQFPNYSSELNVNALLLGDSALYLCASSLGTAGGLDEQFFGPGTRLTVL.

The rearrangement joins TRBV7-9 to TRBJ1-1; D is uncertain. CDR3 size: 13 residues. The V end was cut by 5 bases, the J end by 11 bases, with 18 bases between. Germline CDR1 is SEHNR and CDR2 is FQNEAQ (reference sequence). As DNA, the CDR3 is TGTGCCAGCAGCCCACCGGACGGGGATTGGGCTTTCTTT. Amino acid sequence: CASSPPDGDWAFF.

As to this clonotype: An end of the junction does not agree with germline; a read error may underlie this. This sequence joins TRBV6-7 and TRBJ2-1; 8 bases match TRBD1. TRBV6-7 is given ORF status, its function remaining uncertain. This CDR3 comprises 16 residues. The CDR3 spells CASTLRQGSSCNEQFF. As DNA, the CDR3 is TGTGCCAGCACCTTACGACAGGGGAGCTCCTGCAATGAGCAGTTCTTC.

This chain uses TRBV7-2 with TRBJ1-6, with a tentative D call TRBD1 (5 bases). Germline V gene data show CDR1 as SGHTA and CDR2 as FQGNSA. The CDR3 length is 15 residues. V lost 5 bases and J 4 bases, leaving 12 bases between the germline ends. Here the CDR3 reads CASSPWGPYNSPLHF. The CDR3 bases are TGTGCCAGCAGCCCCTGGGGCCCGTATAATTCACCCCTCCACTTT.

Only one count was recorded for this clonotype. This chain links TRBV15 with TRBJ2-1, with 11 bases that match TRBD2. Germline lookup yields CDR1 LNHNV and CDR2 YYDKDF (reference sequence). The CDR3 runs 16 residues. V was pared by 3 bases and J by 6 bases, with 7 bases of the junction left unmatched. In nucleotides, the CDR3 is TGTGCCACCAGCAGGGAAACTAGCGGGAGACCCAATGAGCAGTTCTTC. This sequence encodes CATSRETSGRPNEQFF.